The clone carrying this T cell receptor (beta chain) was counted a few times. This record belongs to a study of blood T cells in healthy people across ages. The junction had 10 bases not matched to a gene; V was cut back by 6 bases and J by 2 bases. Germline lookup yields CDR1 MNHNY and CDR2 SVGAGI (reference sequence). The CDR3 spans 16 residues. Together with a sample-barcoded 5' primer, a J-beta primer mix was included in a second PCR lasting roughly 6 to 12 cycles. MiXCR, run by TCRdb on the 5' RACE reads, gives a single entry per CDR3 protein. The table lists 650,000 or so distinct CDR3 sequences, 40% to 65% of them singletons, with about 13% in the top ten.

The V and J genes are TRBV6-6 and TRBJ1-3; 7 bases agree with TRBD1. This TCR was recovered from a woman over 75 in good health. The sequencing sample was made of blood. CDR3 bases: TGTGCCAGCAGGCGGGACAGCCAACTGGCTGGAAACACCATATATTTT. The encoded protein is CASRRDSQLAGNTIYF.